Many counts were recorded for the clone carrying this TCR beta chain. No antigen is known for it. The data are from a study of T cells in Graves' hyperthyroidism and ophthalmopathy. Findings of the study overall: Blood also contained most expanded thyroid clonotypes above 0.001. A 13 V-J signature model discriminated ophthalmopathy versus stable hyperthyroidism.

Germline CDR1 SGHTA, CDR2 FQGNSA. The ends were cut back, 5 bases at V and 7 bases at J, with 17 bases in the middle. CDR3 size: 14 residues. Using RNA transcripts as the source, TCR beta CDR3 regions were amplified. The HTBI primer set drove a first-round RT-PCR of the TCR CDR3. TCRdb re-analysed the multiplex PCR reads in MiXCR, keeping a single row per CDR3 protein. The sample carries hundreds of thousands of distinct CDR3 sequences, roughly a quarter recorded once. Patients with uncontrolled infections, other autoimmune diseases, pregnancy or lactation were excluded. The sample consisted of blood. The gene calls are TRBV7-2 and TRBJ2-5; the D gene is possibly TRBD2 (5 bases). The TCR comes from a woman aged 25 to 45 with Graves' ophthalmopathy. The CDR3 coding sequence is TGTGCCAGCAGCCTCCTACTAGATGCGGTGACCCAGTACTTC. It specifies CASSLLLDAVTQYF.